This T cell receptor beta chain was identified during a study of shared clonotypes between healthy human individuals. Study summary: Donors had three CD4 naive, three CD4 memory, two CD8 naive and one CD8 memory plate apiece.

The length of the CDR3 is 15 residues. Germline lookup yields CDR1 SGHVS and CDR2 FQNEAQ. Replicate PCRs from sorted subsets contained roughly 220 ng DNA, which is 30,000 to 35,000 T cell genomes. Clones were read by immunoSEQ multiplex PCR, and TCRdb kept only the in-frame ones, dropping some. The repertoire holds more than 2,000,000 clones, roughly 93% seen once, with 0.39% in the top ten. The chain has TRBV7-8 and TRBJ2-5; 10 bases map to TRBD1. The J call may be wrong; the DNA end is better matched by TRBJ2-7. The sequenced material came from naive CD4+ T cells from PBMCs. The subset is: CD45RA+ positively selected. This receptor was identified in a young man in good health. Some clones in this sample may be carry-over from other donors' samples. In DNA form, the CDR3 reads TGTGCCAGCAGCTTAGGGACAGGGGGCTCCTACGAGCAGTACTTC. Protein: CASSLGTGGSYEQYF.